The sequence of this T cell receptor beta chain was determined in a study of CD8+ T cells in alopecia areata. The CDR3 contains 13 residues. From germline, CDR1 is NSQYPW and CDR2 LRSPGD (reference sequence). Of note for this clone: Gene names and germline refer to mouse. The read finishes 4 residues shy of the CDR3 end, and the germline J gene is used to complete it.

RNA extraction and reverse transcription yielded cDNA as sequencing template. The table came from immunoSEQ multiplex PCR; TCRdb's copy has only in-frame clones and leaves some out. Sampling found about 110,000 clones, none seen once. This TCR derives from a C3H/HeJ mouse with alopecia areata. This mouse strain has H2-k as its MHC haplotype. Sequences were obtained from lesional skin. The rearrangement uses TRBV1 and TRBJ1-1, with a weak D call TRBD1 (6 bases). CDR3 DNA (partial): TGCACCTGCAGTGCAGGGGGGCGAGGA. It specifies CTCSAGGRG. The whole CDR3 is CTCSAGGRGEVFF. The full variable domain, rest sourced from reference TRBV1 and TRBJ1-1, is VTLLEQNPRWRLVPRGQAVNLRCILKNSQYPWMSWYQQDLQKQLQWLFTLRSPGDKEVKSLPGADYLATRVTDTELRLQVANMSQGRTLYCTCSAGGRGEVFFGKGTRLTVV.